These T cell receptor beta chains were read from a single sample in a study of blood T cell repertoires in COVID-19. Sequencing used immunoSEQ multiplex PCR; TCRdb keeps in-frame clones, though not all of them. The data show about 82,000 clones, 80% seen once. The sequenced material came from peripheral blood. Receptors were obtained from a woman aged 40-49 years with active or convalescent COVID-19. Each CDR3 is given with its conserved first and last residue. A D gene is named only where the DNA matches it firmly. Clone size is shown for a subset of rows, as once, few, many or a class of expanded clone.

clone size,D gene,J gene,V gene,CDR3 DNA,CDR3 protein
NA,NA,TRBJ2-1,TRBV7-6,TGTGCCAGCAGTCGCCGGGACAAGATATACAATGAGCAGTTCTTC,CASSRRDKIYNEQFF
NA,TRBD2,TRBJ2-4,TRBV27,TGTGCCAGCAGTCGGACTAGCGGGAGGCTCGGGGCCAAAAACATTCAGTACTTC,CASSRTSGRLGAKNIQYF
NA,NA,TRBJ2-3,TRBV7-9,TGTGCCAGCAGCTTATTGACTGATACGCAGTATTTT,CASSLLTDTQYF
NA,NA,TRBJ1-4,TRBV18,TGTGCCAGCTCACTGAGGGGCGGGAGTGAAAAACTGTTTTTT,CASSLRGGSEKLFF
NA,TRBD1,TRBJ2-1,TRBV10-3,TGTGCCACGCGGCAATCTACAGGGGGCGGTGAGCAGTTCTTC,CATRQSTGGGEQFF
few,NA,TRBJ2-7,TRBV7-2,TGTGCCAGCAGCTTAGGACAGTTTTCCTACGAGCAGTACTTC,CASSLGQFSYEQYF
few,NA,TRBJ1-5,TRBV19,TGTGCCAGTAGTATCCAGGTTTCAGGGAATCAGCCCCAGCATTTT,CASSIQVSGNQPQHF
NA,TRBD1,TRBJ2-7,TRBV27,TGTGCCAGCAGTGCCGACCCGGGACAGGTTTACTACGAGCAGTACTTC,CASSADPGQVYYEQYF
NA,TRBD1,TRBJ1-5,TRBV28,TGTGCCATCACCGGGACAGGGGGAAATCAGCCCCAGCATTTT,CAITGTGGNQPQHF
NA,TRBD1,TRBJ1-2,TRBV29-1,TGCAGCGGTACTACAGGGGGTGGCTATGGCTACACCTTC,CSGTTGGGYGYTF
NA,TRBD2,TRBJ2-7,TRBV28,TGTGCCAGCAGCGGGGGGGTCTACGAGCAGTACTTC,CASSGGVYEQYF
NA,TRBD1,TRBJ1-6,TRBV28,TGTGCCTGCTGGCCCGACAGGGGGAGCTCACCCCTCCACTTT,CACWPDRGSSPLHF
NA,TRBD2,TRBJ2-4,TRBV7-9,TGTGCCAGCAGCCTCCGGGGGGAGGGGGCCAAAAACATTCAGTACTTC,CASSLRGEGAKNIQYF
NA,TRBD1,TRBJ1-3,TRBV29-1,TGCAGCGTCCGGGACAGATACTCTGGAAACACCATATATTTT,CSVRDRYSGNTIYF
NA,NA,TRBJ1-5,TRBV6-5,TGTGCCAGCGGATATAGCCGGGGAAGCAATCAGCCCCAGCATTTT,CASGYSRGSNQPQHF
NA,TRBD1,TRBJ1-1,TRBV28,TGTGCCAGCAGTTCCACCGGGACAGGGGGATACACTGAAGCTTTCTTT,CASSSTGTGGYTEAFF
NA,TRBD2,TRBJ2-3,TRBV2,TGTGCCATCCTAGGGCGGGGGGTTACCACAGATACGCAGTATTTT,CAILGRGVTTDTQYF
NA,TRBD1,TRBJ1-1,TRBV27,TGTGCCAGCAGTCGCTTACCGGGACAGGAAGCTTTCTTT,CASSRLPGQEAFF
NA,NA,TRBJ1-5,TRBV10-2,TGCGCCAGCAGTGCGGGAGTCGGCAATCAGCCCCAGCATTTT,CASSAGVGNQPQHF
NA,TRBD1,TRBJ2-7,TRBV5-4,TGTGCCAGCAGCGTTGGTCGACAGGGCGGCGAGCAGTACTTC,CASSVGRQGGEQYF
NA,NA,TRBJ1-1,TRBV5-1,TGCGCCAGCAGCTTGGCCCCACCATCGACAGGGAACACTGAAGCTTTCTTT,CASSLAPPSTGNTEAFF
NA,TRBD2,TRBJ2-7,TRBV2,TGTGCCAGCAGTGAGGGCGGGAGGGTGGCCGAGCAGTACTTC,CASSEGGRVAEQYF
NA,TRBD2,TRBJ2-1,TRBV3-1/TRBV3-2,TGTGCCAGCAGCCTCCGGGCTAGCGGGTTCGTCCCTGAGCAGTTCTTC,CASSLRASGFVPEQFF
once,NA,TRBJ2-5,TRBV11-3,TGTGCCAGCCAACGACAGCTAGAGACCCAGTACTTC,CASQRQLETQYF
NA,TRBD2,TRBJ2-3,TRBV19,TGTGCCAGTAAGTCTAGCGGGAGTCCCACAGATACGCAGTATTTT,CASKSSGSPTDTQYF
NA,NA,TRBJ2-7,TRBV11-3,TGTGCCAGCAGCTTAGTGACAAACTCCTACGAGCAGTACTTC,CASSLVTNSYEQYF
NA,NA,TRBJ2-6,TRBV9,TGTGCCAGCAGCGACACTGGGGCCAACGTCCTGACTTTC,CASSDTGANVLTF
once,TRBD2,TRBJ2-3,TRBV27,TGTGCCAGCAGTTTAGTAGCGGGGGGTGGCACAGATACGCAGTATTTT,CASSLVAGGGTDTQYF
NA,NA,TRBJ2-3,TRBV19,TGTGCCAGTAGTAAAGGTAGAACCGGGACAGATACGCAGTATTTT,CASSKGRTGTDTQYF
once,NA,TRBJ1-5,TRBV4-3,TGCGCCAGCAGCCAAGAATACGGTAGCAATCAGCCCCAGCATTTT,CASSQEYGSNQPQHF
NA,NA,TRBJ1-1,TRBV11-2,TGTGCCAGCAGCACACGATCCCGGAACACTGAAGCTTTCTTT,CASSTRSRNTEAFF
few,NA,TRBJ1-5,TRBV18,TGTGCCAGCTCACCACAGGGAGGTGACAATCAGCCCCAGCATTTT,CASSPQGGDNQPQHF
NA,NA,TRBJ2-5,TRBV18,TGTGCCAGCTCACCCGGGACACAAGAGACCCAGTACTTC,CASSPGTQETQYF
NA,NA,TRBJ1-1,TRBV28,TGTGCCAGCAGTTCCCATGGGCAGACCTCCGCTGAAGCTTTCTTT,CASSSHGQTSAEAFF
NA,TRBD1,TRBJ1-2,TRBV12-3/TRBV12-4,TGTGCCAGCCGCCGACAGGGCTATGGCTACACCTTC,CASRRQGYGYTF
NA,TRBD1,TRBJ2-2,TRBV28,TGTGCCAGCAGTTTATTGATTAGAAAAACGCCCCGGGACAGGGCTGTAAGGACCGGGGAGCTGTTTTTT,CASSLLIRKTPRDRAVRTGELFF
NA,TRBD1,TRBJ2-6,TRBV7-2,TGTGCCAGCAGCCCACCTCCGGGACAGTCGCAATCTGGGGCCAACGTCCTGACTTTC,CASSPPPGQSQSGANVLTF
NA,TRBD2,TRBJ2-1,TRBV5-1,TGCGCCAGCAGCTTGGTGGCTAGCGGGATGGGGGGCAATGAGCAGTTCTTC,CASSLVASGMGGNEQFF
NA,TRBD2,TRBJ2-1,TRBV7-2,TGTGCCAGCAGCTTAGAAGGAGCGGGAGCCCCCCCACCTGAGCAGTTCTTC,CASSLEGAGAPPPEQFF
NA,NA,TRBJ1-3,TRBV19,TGTGCCAGTACTGACAGCAGCTCTGGAAACACCATATATTTT,CASTDSSSGNTIYF
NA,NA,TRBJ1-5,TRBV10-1,TGCGCCAGCAGTGACGGGAGTCAGCCCCAGCATTTT,CASSDGSQPQHF
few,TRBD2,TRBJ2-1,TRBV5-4,TGTGCCAGCAGCTTGGGGGGGACTAGCGGGGCCAATGAGCAGTTCTTC,CASSLGGTSGANEQFF
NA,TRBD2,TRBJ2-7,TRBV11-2,TGTGCCAGCAGCTTAGGCGGGACTAGCATCTACGAGCAGTACTTC,CASSLGGTSIYEQYF
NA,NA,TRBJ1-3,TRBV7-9,TGTGCCAGTTCCGGCTCTGGAAACACCATATATTTT,CASSGSGNTIYF
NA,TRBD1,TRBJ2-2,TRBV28,TGTGCCAGCAGTTACGGGACAGGAACCGGGGAGCTGTTTTTT,CASSYGTGTGELFF
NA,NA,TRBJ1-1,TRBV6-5,TGTGCCAGCAGTTACGCCATTACTGGCGGGAACACTGAAGCTTTCTTT,CASSYAITGGNTEAFF
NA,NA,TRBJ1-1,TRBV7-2,TGTGCCAGCAGGGTGCAGGGAAACACTGAAGCTTTCTTT,CASRVQGNTEAFF
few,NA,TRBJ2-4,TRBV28,TGTGCCAGCAGTTTTAGAGGGGGAAGCTCCCTAAACATTCAGTACTTC,CASSFRGGSSLNIQYF
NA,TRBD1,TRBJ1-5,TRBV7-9,TGTGCCAGCAGCTTAGCCGGGACAGGGGGCAATCAGCCCCAGCATTTT,CASSLAGTGGNQPQHF
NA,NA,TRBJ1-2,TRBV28,TGTGCCAGCAGTTCTACGGACAGACGACGCTATGGCTACACCTTC,CASSSTDRRRYGYTF
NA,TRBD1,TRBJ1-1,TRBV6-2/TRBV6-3,TGTGCCAGCAGTTACTCGGGGACAGGGGCTTTTGGCACTGAAGCTTTCTTT,CASSYSGTGAFGTEAFF
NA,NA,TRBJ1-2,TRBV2,TGTGCCAGCAGTGTTGAGGGCTCGGACTATGGCTACACCTTC,CASSVEGSDYGYTF
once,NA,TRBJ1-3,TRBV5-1,TGCGCCAGCAGCTTGGCCGGACAGTTCTCTGGAAACACCATATATTTT,CASSLAGQFSGNTIYF
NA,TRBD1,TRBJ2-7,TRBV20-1,TGCAGTGCTATACAGGGGTACGAGCAGTACTTC,CSAIQGYEQYF
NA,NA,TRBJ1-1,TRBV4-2,TGTGCCAGCAGCCAAGAGAGAGGCGGCTCGGGTGAAGCTTTCTTT,CASSQERGGSGEAFF
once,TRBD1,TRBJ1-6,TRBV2,TGTGCCAGCAGCGTAAGAGGGGACAGGGGCTATTCACCCCTCCACTTT,CASSVRGDRGYSPLHF
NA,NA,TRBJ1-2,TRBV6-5,TGTGCCAGCTGGGGGGGGGTAGGTGCCTATGGCTACACCTTC,CASWGGVGAYGYTF